This T cell receptor beta chain was sequenced in a study of blood T cell repertoires in COVID-19. Generated by immunoSEQ multiplex PCR, the TCRdb table keeps only in-frame clones and is missing some. The repertoire holds under 250,000 clones, about 83% seen once, with 2.5% to 3% in the top ten. This clone was observed a few times. Sequencing used peripheral blood. The sequence derives from a woman aged 40 to 50 with active or convalescent COVID-19.

CDR3 sequence: CASSQDPGRGFSGYTF. The CDR3 region has the DNA TGCGCCAGCAGCCAAGACCCCGGGCGGGGGTTTTCTGGCTACACCTTC. The chain combines TRBV4-3 with TRBJ1-2; possible D gene TRBD1, 5 bases. V was trimmed by 0 bases and J by 7 bases, leaving 18 bases between them. This CDR3 is built from 16 residues. Germline lookup yields CDR1 LGHNA and CDR2 YSLEER.